This T cell receptor beta chain was found in a study of T cells in Graves' hyperthyroidism and ophthalmopathy. Using RNA transcripts as the source, TCR beta CDR3 regions were amplified. The HTBI set primed first-round TCR CDR3 RT-PCR. TCRdb reprocessed the multiplex PCR reads with MiXCR, giving one entry per CDR3 protein. Among some 350,000 distinct CDR3 sequences listed, around 14% were seen once. The study enrolled patients aged 18 to 65 with newly diagnosed hyperthyroidism of under 2 months' duration. The germline V and J ends were trimmed by 4 bases and 0 bases, with 13 bases remaining between them. The CDR3 has 15 residues. Germline V gene lookup returns CDR1 SGDLS and CDR2 YYNGEE. The study, taken as a whole, reports: Model predictions of ophthalmopathy came a median approximately 6 months before onset. Most thyroid clonotypes expanded above 0.001 were also detected in blood.

This clonotype was seen a handful of times. Its antigen is unknown. The genes are TRBV9 and TRBJ1-1, with D perhaps matching TRBD1 (5 bases). The material sequenced was blood. The TCR was taken from a woman aged 18-29 years with Graves' hyperthyroidism that later progressed to Graves' ophthalmopathy. The CDR3 protein is CASSLIRGLNTEAFF. The CDR3 coding sequence is TGTGCCAGCAGCCTTATACGGGGACTGAACACTGAAGCTTTCTTT.